This T cell receptor beta chain came from a study of CD8+ T cells in alopecia areata. In the study overall: Each day, treated patients took oral tofacitinib twice, at 5 to 10 mg per dose.

Regarding this clone: The antigen remains undetermined.

Peripheral blood, together with lesional scalp punch biopsies, was collected from alopecia areata patients. Study results and limitations: Sequencing of scalp tissue also captures the resident alphabeta T cells of normal skin.

CDR3 length: 14 amino acids. The V and J ends lost 4 bases and 2 bases, in that order; junction bases with no gene match: 4. CDR1 is SQVTM, CDR2 ANQGSEA, per germline. cDNA reverse transcribed from extracted RNA served as the sequencing template. Clones were read by immunoSEQ multiplex PCR, and TCRdb kept only the in-frame ones, dropping some. The sample lists 60,000 to 70,000 clones, around half occurring once. This chain joins TRBV29-1 and TRBJ2-7, with TRBD2 matching 11 bases. The sample here was CD8+ T cells sorted from blood, taken at week 0. This clonotype originated in a human donor with alopecia areata. The CDR3 region is CSVARGLAAYEQYF. In DNA, the CDR3 is TGCAGCGTTGCAAGGGGACTAGCGGCCTACGAGCAGTACTTC.